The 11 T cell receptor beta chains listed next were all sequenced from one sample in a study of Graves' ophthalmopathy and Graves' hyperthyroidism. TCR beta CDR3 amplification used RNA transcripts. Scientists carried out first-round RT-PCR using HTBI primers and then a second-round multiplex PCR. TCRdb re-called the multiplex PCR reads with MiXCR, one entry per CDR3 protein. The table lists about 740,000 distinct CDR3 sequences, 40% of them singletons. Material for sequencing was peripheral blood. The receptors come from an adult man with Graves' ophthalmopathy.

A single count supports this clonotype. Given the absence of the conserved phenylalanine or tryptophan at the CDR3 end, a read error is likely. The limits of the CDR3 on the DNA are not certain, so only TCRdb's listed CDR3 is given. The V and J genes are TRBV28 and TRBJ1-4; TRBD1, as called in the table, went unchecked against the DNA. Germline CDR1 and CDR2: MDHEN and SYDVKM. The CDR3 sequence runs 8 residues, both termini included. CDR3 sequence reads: CASSPPRV.

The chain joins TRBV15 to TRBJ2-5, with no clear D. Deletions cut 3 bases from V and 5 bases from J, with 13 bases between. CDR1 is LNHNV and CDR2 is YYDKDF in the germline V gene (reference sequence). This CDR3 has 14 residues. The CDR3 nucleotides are TGTGCCACCAGCAGTGCATTGAGGTTGGAGACCCAGTACTTC. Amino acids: CATSSALRLETQYF.

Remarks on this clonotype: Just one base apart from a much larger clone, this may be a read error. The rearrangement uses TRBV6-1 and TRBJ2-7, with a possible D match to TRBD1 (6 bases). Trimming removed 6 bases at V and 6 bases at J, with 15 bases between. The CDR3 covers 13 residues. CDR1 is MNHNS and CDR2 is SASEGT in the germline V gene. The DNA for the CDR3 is TGTGCCAGCAGCCAGGACAGCCCTTTCGAGCAGTACTTC. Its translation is CASSQDSPFEQYF.

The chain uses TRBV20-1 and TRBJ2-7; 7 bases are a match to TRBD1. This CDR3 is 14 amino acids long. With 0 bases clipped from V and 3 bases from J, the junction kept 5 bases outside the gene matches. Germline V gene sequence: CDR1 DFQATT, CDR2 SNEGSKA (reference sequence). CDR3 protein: CSAREDRVNYEQYF. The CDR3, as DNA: TGCAGTGCTAGAGAAGACAGGGTCAACTACGAGCAGTACTTC.

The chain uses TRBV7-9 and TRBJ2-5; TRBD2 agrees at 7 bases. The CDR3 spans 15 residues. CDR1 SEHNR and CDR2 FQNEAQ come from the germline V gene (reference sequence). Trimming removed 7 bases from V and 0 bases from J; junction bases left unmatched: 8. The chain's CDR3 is CASMVGGGNQETQYF. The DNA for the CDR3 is TGTGCCAGCATGGTGGGGGGGGGGAACCAAGAGACCCAGTACTTC.

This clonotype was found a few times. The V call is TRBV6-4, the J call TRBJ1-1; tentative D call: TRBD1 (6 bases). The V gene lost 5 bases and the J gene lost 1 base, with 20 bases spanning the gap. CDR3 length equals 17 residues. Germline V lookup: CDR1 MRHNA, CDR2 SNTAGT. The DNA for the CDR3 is TGTGCCAGCAGTTTACCAAATGGGGGGACAAAGAACACTGAAGCTTTCTTT. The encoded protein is CASSLPNGGTKNTEAFF.

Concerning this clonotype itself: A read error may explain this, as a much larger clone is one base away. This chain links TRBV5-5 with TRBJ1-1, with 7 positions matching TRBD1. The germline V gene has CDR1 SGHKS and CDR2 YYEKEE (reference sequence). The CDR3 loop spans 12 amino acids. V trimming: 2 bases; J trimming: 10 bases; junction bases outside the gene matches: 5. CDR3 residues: CASSLGGTRAFF. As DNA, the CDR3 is TGTGCCAGCAGCTTAGGGGGCACGCGAGCTTTCTTT.

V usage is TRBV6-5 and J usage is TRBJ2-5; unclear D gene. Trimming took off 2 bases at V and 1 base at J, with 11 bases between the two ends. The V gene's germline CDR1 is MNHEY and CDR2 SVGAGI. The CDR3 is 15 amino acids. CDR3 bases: TGTGCCAGCAGTTACGTAGGTGGGGTCCAAGAGACCCAGTACTTC. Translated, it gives CASSYVGGVQETQYF.

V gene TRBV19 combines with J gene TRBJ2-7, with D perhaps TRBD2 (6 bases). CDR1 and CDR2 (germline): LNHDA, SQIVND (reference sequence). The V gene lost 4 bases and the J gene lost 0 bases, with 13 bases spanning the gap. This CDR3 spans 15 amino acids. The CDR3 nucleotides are TGTGCCAGTAGTACGACCGGGACTGGCTCCTACGAGCAGTACTTC. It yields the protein CASSTTGTGSYEQYF.

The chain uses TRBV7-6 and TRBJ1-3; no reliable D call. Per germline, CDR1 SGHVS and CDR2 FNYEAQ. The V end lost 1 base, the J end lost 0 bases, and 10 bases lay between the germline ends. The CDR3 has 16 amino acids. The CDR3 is CASSLGTRFSGNTIYF. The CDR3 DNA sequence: TGTGCCAGCAGCTTAGGTACGAGGTTCTCTGGAAACACCATATATTTT.

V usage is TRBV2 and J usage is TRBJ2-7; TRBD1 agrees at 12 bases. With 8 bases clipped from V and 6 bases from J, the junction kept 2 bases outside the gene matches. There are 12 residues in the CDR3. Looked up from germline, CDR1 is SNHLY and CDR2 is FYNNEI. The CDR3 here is CASGDRGPEQYF. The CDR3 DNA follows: TGTGCCAGCGGGGACAGGGGGCCCGAGCAGTACTTC. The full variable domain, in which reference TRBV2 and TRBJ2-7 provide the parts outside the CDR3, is EPEVTQTPSHQVTQMGQEVILRCVPISNHLYFYWYRQILGQKVEFLVSFYNNEISEKSEIFDDQFSVERPDGSNFTLKIRSTKLEDSAMYFCASGDRGPEQYFGPGTRLTVT.